One T cell receptor (beta chain) is described in this entry. The antigen is not known. As the method for making TCR beta libraries, quantitative 5'-RACE with molecular barcodes was used. TCRdb itself ran the 5' RACE reads through MiXCR, one entry per CDR3 protein. The sample has some 270,000 distinct CDR3 sequences; about 30% are singletons. The CDR3 loop spans 13 amino acids. Germline values: CDR1 MRHNA, CDR2 SNTAGT. V was pared by 0 bases and J by 8 bases, with 8 bases between. This record belongs to a study of CD8 T cells in ankylosing spondylitis. Study-level findings and limits: Significant enrichment of disease-linked clones was reportedly seen in matched ankylosing spondylitis synovial fluid. A TCR beta motif of 7 or 8 highly homologous variants appeared characteristic of ankylosing spondylitis blood.

The sample comprised blood, either unsorted or a sorted T cell fraction (not recorded which). The chain is built from TRBV6-4 and TRBJ2-1, with D unclear. The source is a male donor with ankylosing spondylitis or in good health (not recorded which). The DNA for the CDR3 is TGTGCCAGCAGTGACTCGGCACGGCATGAGCAGTTCTTC. Its protein product is CASSDSARHEQFF.